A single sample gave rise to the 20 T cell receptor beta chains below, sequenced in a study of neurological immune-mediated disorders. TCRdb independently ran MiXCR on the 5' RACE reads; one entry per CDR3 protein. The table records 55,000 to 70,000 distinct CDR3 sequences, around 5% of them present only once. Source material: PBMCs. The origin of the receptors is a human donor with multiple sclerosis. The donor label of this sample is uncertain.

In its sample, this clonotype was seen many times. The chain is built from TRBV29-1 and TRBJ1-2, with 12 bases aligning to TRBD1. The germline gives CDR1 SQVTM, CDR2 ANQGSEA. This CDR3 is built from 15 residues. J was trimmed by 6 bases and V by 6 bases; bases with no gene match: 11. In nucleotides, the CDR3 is TGCAGCGTCGCTCTACGGGGACAGGGGGCCGATGGCTACACCTTC. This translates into CSVALRGQGADGYTF. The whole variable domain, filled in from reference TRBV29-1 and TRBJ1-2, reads SAVISQKPSRDICQRGTSLTIQCQVDSQVTMMFWYRQQPGQSLTLIATANQGSEATYESGFVIDKFPISRPNLTFSTLTVSNMSPEDSSIYLCSVALRGQGADGYTFGSGTRLTVV.

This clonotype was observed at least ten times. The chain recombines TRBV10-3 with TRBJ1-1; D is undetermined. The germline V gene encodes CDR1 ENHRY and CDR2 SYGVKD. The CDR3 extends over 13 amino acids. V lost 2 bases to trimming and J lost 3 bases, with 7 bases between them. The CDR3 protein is CAISELGDTEAFF. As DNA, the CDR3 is TGTGCCATCAGTGAGCTGGGAGACACTGAAGCTTTCTTT.

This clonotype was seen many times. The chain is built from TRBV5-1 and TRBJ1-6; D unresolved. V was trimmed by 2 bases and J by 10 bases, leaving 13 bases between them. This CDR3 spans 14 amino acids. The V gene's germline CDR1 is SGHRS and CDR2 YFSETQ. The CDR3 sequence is CASSFGPGESPLHF. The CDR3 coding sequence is TGCGCCAGCAGCTTCGGACCTGGGGAGTCACCCCTCCACTTT.

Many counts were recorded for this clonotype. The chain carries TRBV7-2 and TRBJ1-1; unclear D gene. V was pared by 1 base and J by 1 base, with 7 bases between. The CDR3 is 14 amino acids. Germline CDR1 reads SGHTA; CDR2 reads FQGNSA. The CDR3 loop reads CASSLGPANTEAFF. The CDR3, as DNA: TGTGCCAGCAGCTTAGGCCCCGCGAACACTGAAGCTTTCTTT.

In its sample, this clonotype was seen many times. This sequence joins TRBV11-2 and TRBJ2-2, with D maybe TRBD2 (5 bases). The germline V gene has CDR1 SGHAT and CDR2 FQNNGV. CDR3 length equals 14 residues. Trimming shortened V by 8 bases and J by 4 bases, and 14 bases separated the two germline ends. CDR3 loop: CASRAPRGTGELFF. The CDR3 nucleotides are TGTGCCAGCCGCGCCCCCCGGGGCACCGGGGAGCTGTTTTTT.

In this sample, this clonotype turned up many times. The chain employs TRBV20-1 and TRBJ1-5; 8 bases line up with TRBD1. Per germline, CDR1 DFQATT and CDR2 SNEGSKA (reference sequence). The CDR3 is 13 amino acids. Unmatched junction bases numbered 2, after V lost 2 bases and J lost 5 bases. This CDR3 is CSARKTGDQPQHF. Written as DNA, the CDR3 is TGCAGTGCTAGAAAGACAGGGGATCAGCCCCAGCATTTT.

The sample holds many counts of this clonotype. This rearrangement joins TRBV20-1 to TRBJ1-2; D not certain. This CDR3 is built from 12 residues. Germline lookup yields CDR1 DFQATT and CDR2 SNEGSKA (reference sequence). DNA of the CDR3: TGCAGCCCTTTCTGGGCTAACTATGGCTACACCTTC. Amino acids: CSPFWANYGYTF.

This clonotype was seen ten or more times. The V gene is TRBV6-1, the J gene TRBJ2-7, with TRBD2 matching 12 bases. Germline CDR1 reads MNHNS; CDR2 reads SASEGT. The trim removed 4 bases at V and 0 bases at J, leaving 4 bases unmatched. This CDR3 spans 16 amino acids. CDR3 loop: CASSALTSGSSYEQYF. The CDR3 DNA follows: TGTGCCAGCAGTGCCCTGACTAGCGGGAGCTCCTACGAGCAGTACTTC.

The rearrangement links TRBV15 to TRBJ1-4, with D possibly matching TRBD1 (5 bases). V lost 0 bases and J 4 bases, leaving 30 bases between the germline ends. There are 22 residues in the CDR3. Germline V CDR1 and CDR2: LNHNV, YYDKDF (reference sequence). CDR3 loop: CATSRDPTTAFDRTLLNEKLFF. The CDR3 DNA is TGTGCCACCAGCAGAGATCCCACGACAGCCTTCGACCGAACTCTCCTTAATGAAAAACTGTTTTTT.

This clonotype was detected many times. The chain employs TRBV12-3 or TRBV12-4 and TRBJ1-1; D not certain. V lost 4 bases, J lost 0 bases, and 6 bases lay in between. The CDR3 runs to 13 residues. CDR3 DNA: TGTGCCAGCAGTTCCCCCATGAACACTGAAGCTTTCTTT. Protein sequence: CASSSPMNTEAFF.

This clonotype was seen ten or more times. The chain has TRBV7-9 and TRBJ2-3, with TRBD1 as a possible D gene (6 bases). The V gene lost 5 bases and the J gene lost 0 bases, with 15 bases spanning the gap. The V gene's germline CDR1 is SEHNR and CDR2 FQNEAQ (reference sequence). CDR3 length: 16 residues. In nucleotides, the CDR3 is TGTGCCAGCAGCCCCGGACAGAAAGACAGCACAGATACGCAGTATTTT. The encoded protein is CASSPGQKDSTDTQYF. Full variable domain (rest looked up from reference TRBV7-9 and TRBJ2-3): DTGVSQNPRHKITKRGQNVTFRCDPISEHNRLYWYRQTLGQGPEFLTYFQNEAQLEKSRLLSDRFSAERPKGSFSTLEIQRTEQGDSAMYLCASSPGQKDSTDTQYFGPGTRLTVL.

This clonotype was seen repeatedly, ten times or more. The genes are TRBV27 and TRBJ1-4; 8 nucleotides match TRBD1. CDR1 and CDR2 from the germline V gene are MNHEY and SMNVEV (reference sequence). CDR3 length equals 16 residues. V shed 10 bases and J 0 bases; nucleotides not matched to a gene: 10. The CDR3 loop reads CATLQGEGATNEKLFF. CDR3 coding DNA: TGTGCCACCTTACAGGGGGAAGGAGCAACTAATGAAAAACTGTTTTTT.

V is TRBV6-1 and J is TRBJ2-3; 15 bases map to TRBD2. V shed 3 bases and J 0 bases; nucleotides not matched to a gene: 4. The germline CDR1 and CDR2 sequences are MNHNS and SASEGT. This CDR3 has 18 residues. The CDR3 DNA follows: TGTGCCAGCAGTGAGGGACTAGCGGGGGGCTTCAGCACAGATACGCAGTATTTT. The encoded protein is CASSEGLAGGFSTDTQYF.

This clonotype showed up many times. CDR3 region: CSASRVRRPLNYGYTF. DNA for the CDR3: TGCAGTGCTAGTAGGGTTAGACGCCCACTAAACTATGGCTACACCTTC. The V call is TRBV20-1, the J call TRBJ1-2; D gene ambiguous. Germline V lookup: CDR1 DFQATT, CDR2 SNEGSKA (reference sequence). This CDR3 is built from 16 residues. Trimming took 3 bases from V and 2 from J, leaving 19 bases between them.

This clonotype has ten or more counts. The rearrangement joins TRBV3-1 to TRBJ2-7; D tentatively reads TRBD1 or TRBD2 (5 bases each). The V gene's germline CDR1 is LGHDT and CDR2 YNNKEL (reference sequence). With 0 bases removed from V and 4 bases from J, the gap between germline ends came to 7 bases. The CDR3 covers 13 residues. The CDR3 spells CASSQEGEYEQYF. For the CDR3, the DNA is TGTGCCAGCAGCCAAGAAGGGGAGTACGAGCAGTACTTC.

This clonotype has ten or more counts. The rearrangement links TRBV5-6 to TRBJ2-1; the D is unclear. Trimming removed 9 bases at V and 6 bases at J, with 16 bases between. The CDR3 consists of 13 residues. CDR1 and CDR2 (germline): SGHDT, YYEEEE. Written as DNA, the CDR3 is TGTGCCACTACCGACCTGACCCTCAATGAGCAGTTCTTC. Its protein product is CATTDLTLNEQFF. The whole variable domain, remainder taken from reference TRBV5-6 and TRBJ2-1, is DAGVTQSPTHLIKTRGQQVTLRCSPKSGHDTVSWYQQALGQGPQFIFQYYEEEERQRGNFPDRFSGHQFPNYSSELNVNALLLGDSALYLCATTDLTLNEQFFGPGTRLTVL.

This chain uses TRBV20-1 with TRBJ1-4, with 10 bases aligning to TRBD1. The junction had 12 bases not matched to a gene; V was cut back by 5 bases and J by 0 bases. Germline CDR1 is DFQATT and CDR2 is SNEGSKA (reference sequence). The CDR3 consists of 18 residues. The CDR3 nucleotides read TGCAGTGCTGCGGACTGGACAGGGGGAGAAGCAACTAATGAAAAACTGTTTTTT. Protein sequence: CSAADWTGGEATNEKLFF.

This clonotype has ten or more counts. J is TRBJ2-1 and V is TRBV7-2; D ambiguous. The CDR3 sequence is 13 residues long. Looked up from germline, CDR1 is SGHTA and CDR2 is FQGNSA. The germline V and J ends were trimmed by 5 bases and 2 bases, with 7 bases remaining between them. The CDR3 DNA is TGTGCCAGCAGCCCCGGACCCTACAATGAGCAGTTCTTC. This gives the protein CASSPGPYNEQFF.

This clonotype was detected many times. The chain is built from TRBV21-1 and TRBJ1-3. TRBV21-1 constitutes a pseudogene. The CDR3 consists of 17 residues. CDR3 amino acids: CASRPRRILTSGNTIYF. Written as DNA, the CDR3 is TGTGCCAGCAGACCAAGGAGGATACTGACCTCTGGAAACACCATATATTTT.

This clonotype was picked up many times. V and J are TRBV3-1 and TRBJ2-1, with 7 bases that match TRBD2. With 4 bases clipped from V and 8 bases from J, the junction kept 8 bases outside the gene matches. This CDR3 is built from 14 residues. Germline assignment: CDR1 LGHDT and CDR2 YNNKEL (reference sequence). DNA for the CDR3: TGTGCCAGCAGCCTCAGGACTAGTAACGATGAGCAGTTCTTC. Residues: CASSLRTSNDEQFF.